This T cell receptor beta chain was sequenced in a study of glioma-infiltrating T cells. The iRepertoire nested amplicon-rescue multiplex PCR amplified TCR alpha and beta CDR3s from RNA. Input was 100-400 ng of tissue mRNA or PBMC total RNA. One entry per CDR3 protein, called by TCRdb with MiXCR from the multiplex PCR reads. This repertoire shows around 130,000 distinct CDR3 sequences, about 22% found once; its top ten account for 27%. Overall study results and limits: Tissue-blood divergence was below expectation in non-neoplastic patients, above in gliomas.

Worth noting for this clonotype: The antigen remains undetermined.

Germline CDR1 is LGHDT and CDR2 is YNNKEL (reference sequence). The germline V and J ends were trimmed by 4 bases and 9 bases, with 19 bases remaining between them. The CDR3 is made up of 16 amino acids. Input material: glioma tissue, nonneoplastic brain tissue, or PBMCs (not recorded which). The clonotype comes from a human donor with low-grade glioma or glioblastoma, undergoing nonglioma brain surgery, or in good health (not recorded which). The genes are TRBV3-1 and TRBJ1-6; tentatively, D is TRBD1 (5 bases). CDR3 DNA: TGTGCCAGCAGCCCAGTCTGGGATGGGGGTCGTTCACCCCTCCACTTT. Translated, it gives CASSPVWDGGRSPLHF.